This T cell receptor (beta chain) was recorded in a study of technical replicates of blood from several donors. Generated by immunoSEQ multiplex PCR, the TCRdb table keeps only in-frame clones and is missing some. The data hold about 15,000 clones, with 84% observed a single time. The germline gives CDR1 SNHLY, CDR2 FYNNEI. V lost 5 bases to trimming and J lost 0 bases, with 17 bases between them. The CDR3 runs to 17 residues. V and J are TRBV2 and TRBJ2-1, with D perhaps matching TRBD2 (6 bases). The TCR was taken from a human donor in good health. Input material: PBMCs. The CDR3 sequence is CASSFGLSYLSYNEQFF. The CDR3 DNA reads as TGTGCCAGCAGTTTCGGACTATCCTATCTCTCCTACAATGAGCAGTTCTTC. The full variable domain, rest sourced from reference TRBV2 and TRBJ2-1, is EPEVTQTPSHQVTQMGQEVILRCVPISNHLYFYWYRQILGQKVEFLVSFYNNEISEKSEIFDDQFSVERPDGSNFTLKIRSTKLEDSAMYFCASSFGLSYLSYNEQFFGPGTRLTVL.